This TCR beta chain was retrieved from a study of shared clonotypes between healthy human individuals. This CDR3 is built from 15 residues. The junction had 3 bases not matched to a gene; V was cut back by 4 bases and J by 0 bases. Germline loops: CDR1 SGHDT, CDR2 YYEEEE. This clone was observed once. TCRdb's copy holds only in-frame clones and misses some; the assay was immunoSEQ multiplex PCR. Of a few million clones listed, 85% to 95% are singletons. V gene TRBV5-6 combines with J gene TRBJ1-4, with 7 bases aligning to TRBD1. The source of this sequence is a young man in good health. Some clones in this sample may be carry-over from other donors' samples. Sequencing used naive CD4+ T cells from PBMCs. As for subset: CD45RA+ positively selected. DNA of the CDR3: TGTGCCAGCAGCGGGACAGATGCAACTAATGAAAAACTGTTTTTT. Translated: CASSGTDATNEKLFF.